The entry below gives a single T cell receptor (beta chain) sequence along with its context. The antigen is unknown. The repertoire was sequenced with immunoSEQ multiplex PCR; TCRdb's copy has only in-frame clones and lacks some. The sample consists of roughly 56,000 clones, roughly four fifths of them appearing once. This CDR3 is built from 15 residues. The germline gives CDR1 LNHDA, CDR2 SQIVND (reference sequence). The V end was cut by 5 bases, the J end by 4 bases, with 17 bases between. The data derive from a study of PD-L1 blockade in urothelial cancer. Background on the study: A median of about 130,000 T cells was found in the blood samples.

Study-level findings and limits: Tumor-associated clones in blood expanded more at 3 weeks in durable-benefit patients.

The source was PBMCs, collected around atezolizumab (anti-PD-L1) treatment. The receptor was derived from a man aged 70 or older with urothelial cancer. The rearrangement uses TRBV19 and TRBJ1-2; D possibly corresponds to TRBD1 (5 bases). DNA of the CDR3: TGTGCCAGTAGTTCCCAAGCGGGACGGAGCTATGGCTACACCTTC. Amino acid sequence: CASSSQAGRSYGYTF. Based on the CDR3 plus reference TRBV19 and TRBJ1-2, the full variable domain is DGGITQSPKYLFRKEGQNVTLSCEQNLNHDAMYWYRQDPGQGLRLIYYSQIVNDFQKGDIAEGYSVSREKKESFPLTVTSAQKNPTAFYLCASSSQAGRSYGYTFGSGTRLTVV.